This T cell receptor (delta chain) came from a study of γδ T cells in repeated Plasmodium falciparum infection. Within the sample, this clone is medium-sized. The sample contains more than one DNA sequence encoding this CDR3. TCRdb reanalysed the multiplex PCR reads via CATT. The sample carries 45,000 to 60,000 delta-chain clones, roughly 1.9% recorded once. Trimming removed 3 bases from V and 1 base from J; junction bases left unmatched: 6. This CDR3 is built from 14 residues. Per the germline V gene, CDR1 is TVYSNPD and CDR2 is GDNSRS (reference sequence). Bulk repertoires came from Vgamma9/Vdelta2+ or Vdelta2-negative gammadelta T cells flow-sorted from PBMC.

Material: gamma-delta T cells from blood. This chain links TRDV3 with TRDJ1; 9 bases fit TRDD3. This TCR was recovered from a pool of human donors (malaria-infected and uninfected, not separated). The CDR3 protein is CALKLGDLTDKLIF. The CDR3 DNA reads TGTGCCTTAAAACTGGGGGACCTCACCGATAAACTCATCTTT.